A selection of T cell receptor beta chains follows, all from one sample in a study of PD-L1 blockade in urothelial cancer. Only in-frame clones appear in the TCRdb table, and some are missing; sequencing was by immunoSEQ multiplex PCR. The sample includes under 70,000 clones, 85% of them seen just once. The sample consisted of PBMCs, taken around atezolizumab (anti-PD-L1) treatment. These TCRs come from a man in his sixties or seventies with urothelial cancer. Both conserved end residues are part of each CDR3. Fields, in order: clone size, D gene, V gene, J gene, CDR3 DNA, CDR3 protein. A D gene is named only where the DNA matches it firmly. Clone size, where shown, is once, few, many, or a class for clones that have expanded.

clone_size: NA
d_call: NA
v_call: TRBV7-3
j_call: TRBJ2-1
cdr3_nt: TGTGCCAGTAGCTTAAATCCCTCCAGCTCCTACAATGAGCAGTTCTTC
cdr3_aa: CASSLNPSSSYNEQFF

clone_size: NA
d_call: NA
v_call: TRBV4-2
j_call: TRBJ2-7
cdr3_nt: TGTGCCAGCAGCCAAGATCTGCAGGTGGGCGAGCAGTACTTC
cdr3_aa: CASSQDLQVGEQYF

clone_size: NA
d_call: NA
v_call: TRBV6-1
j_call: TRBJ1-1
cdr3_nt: TGTGCCAGCAGTACCCGGGGGGGGCAGAACACTGAAGCTTTCTTT
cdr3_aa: CASSTRGGQNTEAFF

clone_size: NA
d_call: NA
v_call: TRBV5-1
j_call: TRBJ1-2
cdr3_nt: TGCGCCAGCAGCTACGACAGAGATGGCTACACCTTC
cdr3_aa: CASSYDRDGYTF

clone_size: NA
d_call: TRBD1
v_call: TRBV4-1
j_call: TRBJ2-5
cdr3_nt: TGCGCCAGCAGTTTACAGGGGGCCGGGGTCCAAGAGACCCAGTACTTC
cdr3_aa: CASSLQGAGVQETQYF

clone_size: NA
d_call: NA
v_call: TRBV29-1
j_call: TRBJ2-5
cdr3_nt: TGCAGCGTTGGAGTAGCGGAGACCCAGTACTTC
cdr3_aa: CSVGVAETQYF

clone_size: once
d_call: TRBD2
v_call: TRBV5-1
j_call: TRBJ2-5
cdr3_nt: TGCGCCAGCAGCTTTGAAGCGGGATTTGCAGAGACCCAGTACTTC
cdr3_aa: CASSFEAGFAETQYF

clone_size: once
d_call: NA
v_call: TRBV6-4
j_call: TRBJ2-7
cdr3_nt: TGTGCCAGCAGTGATATTTTACCGGAGCCCTACGAGCAGTACTTC
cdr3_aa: CASSDILPEPYEQYF

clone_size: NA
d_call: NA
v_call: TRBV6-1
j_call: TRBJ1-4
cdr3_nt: TGTGCCAGCAGTGACAGGGGCTCCGGGAATGAAAAACTGTTTTTT
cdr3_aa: CASSDRGSGNEKLFF

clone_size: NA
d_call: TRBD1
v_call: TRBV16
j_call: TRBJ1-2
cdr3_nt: TGTGCCAGCAGCCCCGGGACAGAGGGTCACTACACCTTC
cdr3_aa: CASSPGTEGHYTF

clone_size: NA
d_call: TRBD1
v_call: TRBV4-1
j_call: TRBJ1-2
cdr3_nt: TGCGCCAGCAGCCAGACGACAGGGGTTGACTATGGCTACACCTTC
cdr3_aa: CASSQTTGVDYGYTF

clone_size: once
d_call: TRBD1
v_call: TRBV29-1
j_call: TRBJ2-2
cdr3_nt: TGCAGCGGGGGGACAGGGGCCACCGGGGAGCTGTTTTTT
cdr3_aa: CSGGTGATGELFF

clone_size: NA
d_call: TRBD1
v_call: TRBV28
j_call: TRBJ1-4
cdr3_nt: TGTGCCAGCAGCTCCGGGACAGCTAATGAAAAACTGTTTTTT
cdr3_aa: CASSSGTANEKLFF

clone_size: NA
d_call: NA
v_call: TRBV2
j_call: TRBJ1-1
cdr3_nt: TGTGCCAGCAGTGAGACAGAGATCACTGAAGCTTTCTTT
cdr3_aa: CASSETEITEAFF

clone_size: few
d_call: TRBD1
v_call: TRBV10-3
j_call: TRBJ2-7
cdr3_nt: TGTGCCATCAGTGAGTTATGGGGGACAGCGGAAGAGCAGTACTTC
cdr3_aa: CAISELWGTAEEQYF

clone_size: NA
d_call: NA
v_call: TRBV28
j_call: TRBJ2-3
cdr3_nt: TGTGCCAGTACGGCCGTGGGAGTCACAGATACGCAGTATTTT
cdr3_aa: CASTAVGVTDTQYF

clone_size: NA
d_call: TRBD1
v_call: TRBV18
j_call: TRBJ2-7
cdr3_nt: TGTGCCAGCTCACCACCCCCGGGACAGGGGGATCAGACTTACGAGCAGTACTTC
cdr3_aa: CASSPPPGQGDQTYEQYF

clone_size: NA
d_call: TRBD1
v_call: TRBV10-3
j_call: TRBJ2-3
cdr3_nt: TGTGCCATCAGTGGAACGCGGACAGGGGGCACAGATACGCAGTATTTT
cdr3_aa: CAISGTRTGGTDTQYF

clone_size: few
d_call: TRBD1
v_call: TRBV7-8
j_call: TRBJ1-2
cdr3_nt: TGTGCCAGCAGCCCCCGACAGGGTCCTAACTATGGCTACACCTTC
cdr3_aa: CASSPRQGPNYGYTF

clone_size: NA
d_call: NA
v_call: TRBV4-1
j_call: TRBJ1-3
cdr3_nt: TGCGCCAGCAGCCAAGAAGAACAGGCCCTTGGTGGAAACACCATATATTTT
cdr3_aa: CASSQEEQALGGNTIYF

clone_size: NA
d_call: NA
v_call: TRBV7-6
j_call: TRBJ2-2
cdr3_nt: TGTGCCAGCAGCCCCCCTGGAGGTGGGTGGAGATCGAACACCGGGGAGCTGTTTTTT
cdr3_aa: CASSPPGGGWRSNTGELFF

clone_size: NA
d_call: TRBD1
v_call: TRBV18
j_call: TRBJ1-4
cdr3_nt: TGTGCCAGCTCACCACCCGACAGGGGAGGGGAAAAACTGTTTTTT
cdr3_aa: CASSPPDRGGEKLFF

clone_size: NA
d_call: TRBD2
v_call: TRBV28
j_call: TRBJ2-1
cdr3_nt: TGTGCCAGCAGTCGACTAGCGGGAGGTAGCTACAATGAGCAGTTCTTC
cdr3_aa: CASSRLAGGSYNEQFF

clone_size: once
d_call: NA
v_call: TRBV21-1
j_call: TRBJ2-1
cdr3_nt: TGTGCCAGCAGCAACTCCCCCAGCGGGAGTACCAATGAGCAGTTCTTC
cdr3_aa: CASSNSPSGSTNEQFF

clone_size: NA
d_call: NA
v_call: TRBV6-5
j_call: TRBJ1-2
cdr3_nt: TGTGCCAGCAGTTACTCACACAGGGCCTACTATGGCTACACCTTC
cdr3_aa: CASSYSHRAYYGYTF

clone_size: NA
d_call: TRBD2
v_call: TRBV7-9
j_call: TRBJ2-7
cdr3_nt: TGTGCCAGCAGCCCCCCCAGCGGGAGGTGGTCCTACGAGCAGTACTTC
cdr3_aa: CASSPPSGRWSYEQYF

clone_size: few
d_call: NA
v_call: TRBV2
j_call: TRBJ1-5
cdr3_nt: TGTGCCAGCAGCGACCGACTGCCCAATCAGCCCCAGCATTTT
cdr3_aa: CASSDRLPNQPQHF

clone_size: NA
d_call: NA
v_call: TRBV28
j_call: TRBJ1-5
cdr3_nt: TGTGCCAGCAGTACCGACGGGACATACTCTCTTGGGACCCAGCATTTT
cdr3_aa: CASSTDGTYSLGTQHF

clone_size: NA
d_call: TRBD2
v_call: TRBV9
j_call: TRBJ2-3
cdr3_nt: TGTGCCAGCAGCGGAGACGCCAAAGGACTAGCGGGAGGGCCGGCCTTT
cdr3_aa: CASSGDAKGLAGGPAF

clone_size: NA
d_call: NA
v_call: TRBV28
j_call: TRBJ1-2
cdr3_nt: TGTGCCAGCACTCCGGGACGGGGGTTTGGCTACACCTTC
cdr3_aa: CASTPGRGFGYTF

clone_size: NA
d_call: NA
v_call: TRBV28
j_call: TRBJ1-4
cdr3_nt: TGTGCCAGCAGTTTGGTGGGGGGGGTCAATCGTGAAAAACTGTTTTTT
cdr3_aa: CASSLVGGVNREKLFF

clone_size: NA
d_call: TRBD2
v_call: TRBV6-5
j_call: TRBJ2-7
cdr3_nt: TGTGCCAGCAGCCCCCCCCGGGGGGGAGGCGGCGAGCAGTACTTC
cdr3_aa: CASSPPRGGGGEQYF

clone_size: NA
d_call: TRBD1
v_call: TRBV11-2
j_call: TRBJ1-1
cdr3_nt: TGTGCCAGCAGCGCAGGACAGGCGTTCAACACTGAAGCTTTCTTT
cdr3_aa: CASSAGQAFNTEAFF

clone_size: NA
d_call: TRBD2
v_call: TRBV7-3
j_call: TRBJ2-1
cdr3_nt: TGTGCCAGCAGCTTAAGCGGGAGCTCCTACAATGAGCAGTTCTTC
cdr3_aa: CASSLSGSSYNEQFF

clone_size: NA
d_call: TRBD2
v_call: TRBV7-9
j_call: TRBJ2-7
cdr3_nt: TGTGCCAGCAGCTTAGAGGCTAGCGGCTCCTACGAGCAGTACTTC
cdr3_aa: CASSLEASGSYEQYF

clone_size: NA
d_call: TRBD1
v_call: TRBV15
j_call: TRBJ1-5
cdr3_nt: TGTGCCACCAGCAGTGCACAGGGGGCGAACAATCAGCCCCAGCATTTT
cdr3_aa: CATSSAQGANNQPQHF

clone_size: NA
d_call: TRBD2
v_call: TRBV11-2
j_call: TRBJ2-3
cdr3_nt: TGTGCCAGCAGCTTACTTCCTGCTAGCGGGATGGGGTTGGGAGATACGCAGTATTTT
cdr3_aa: CASSLLPASGMGLGDTQYF

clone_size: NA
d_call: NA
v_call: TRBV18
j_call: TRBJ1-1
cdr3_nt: TGTGCCAGCTCACCTGGGGGCCGGAACACTGAAGCTTTCTTT
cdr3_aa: CASSPGGRNTEAFF

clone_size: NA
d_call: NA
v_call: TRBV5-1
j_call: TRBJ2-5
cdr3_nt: TGCGCCAGCAGCTTGGCGCGCCAAGAGACCCAGTACTTC
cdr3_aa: CASSLARQETQYF

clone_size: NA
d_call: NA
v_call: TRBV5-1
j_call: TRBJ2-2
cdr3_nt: TGCGCCAGCACCTCCACCGGGGAGCTGTTTTTT
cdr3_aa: CASTSTGELFF

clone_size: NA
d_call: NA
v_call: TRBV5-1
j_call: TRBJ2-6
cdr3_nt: TGCGCCAGCAGCTCAGAACCCTCTGGGGCCAACGTCCTGACTTTC
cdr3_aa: CASSSEPSGANVLTF

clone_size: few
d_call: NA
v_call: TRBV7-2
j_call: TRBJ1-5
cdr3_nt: TGTGCCAGCAGCCTAACTCCGGTTAGCAATCAGCCCCAGCATTTT
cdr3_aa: CASSLTPVSNQPQHF

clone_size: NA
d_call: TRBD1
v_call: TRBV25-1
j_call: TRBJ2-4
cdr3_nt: TGTGCCAGCAGTACGGGACAGGGATACATTCAGTACTTC
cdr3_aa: CASSTGQGYIQYF

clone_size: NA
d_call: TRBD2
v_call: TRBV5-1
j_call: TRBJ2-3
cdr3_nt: TGCGCCAGCAGCTTGGGAGCGGGAGTTGCGGATACGCAGTATTTT
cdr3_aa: CASSLGAGVADTQYF

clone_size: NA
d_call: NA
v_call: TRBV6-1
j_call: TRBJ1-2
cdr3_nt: TGTGCCAGCTTCCCCGGGGACATTCTTGGCTACACCTTC
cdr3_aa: CASFPGDILGYTF

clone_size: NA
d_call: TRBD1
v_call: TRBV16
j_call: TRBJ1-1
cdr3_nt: TGTGCCAGCAGCCAGCGACAGGGCATGAACACTGAAGCTTTCTTT
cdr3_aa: CASSQRQGMNTEAFF

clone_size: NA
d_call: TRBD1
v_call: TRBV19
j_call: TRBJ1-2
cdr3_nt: TGTGCCAGTAGCCAAAACGACAGGGTGGTGCGGTATGGCTACACCTTC
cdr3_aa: CASSQNDRVVRYGYTF

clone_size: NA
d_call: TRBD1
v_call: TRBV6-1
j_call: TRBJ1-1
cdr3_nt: TGTGCCAGTTTGGGACAGGGTGGAGAAGCTTTCTTT
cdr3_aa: CASLGQGGEAFF

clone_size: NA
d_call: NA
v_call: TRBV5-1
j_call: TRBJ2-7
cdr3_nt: TGCGCCAGCAGCGGACAAACATACGAGCAGTACTTC
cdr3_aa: CASSGQTYEQYF

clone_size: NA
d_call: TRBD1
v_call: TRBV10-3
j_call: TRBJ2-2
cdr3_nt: TGTGCCATCAGTGAGACGACAGGGTTGGGGACCGGGGAGCTGTTTTTT
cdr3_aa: CAISETTGLGTGELFF

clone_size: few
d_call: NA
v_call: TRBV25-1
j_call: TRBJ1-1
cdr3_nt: TGTGCCAGCAGAATAGGGACACTGGGGGCTTTCTTT
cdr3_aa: CASRIGTLGAFF

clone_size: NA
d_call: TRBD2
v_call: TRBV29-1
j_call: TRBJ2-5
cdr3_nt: TGCAGCGTTGGCGGGGGGTGGCCCCCCCACCAAGAGACCCAGTACTTC
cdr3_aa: CSVGGGWPPHQETQYF

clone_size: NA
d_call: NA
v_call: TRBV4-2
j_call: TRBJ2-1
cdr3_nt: TGTGCCAGCAGCCTAATAGGGGGTCGAGAGCAGTTCTTC
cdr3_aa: CASSLIGGREQFF

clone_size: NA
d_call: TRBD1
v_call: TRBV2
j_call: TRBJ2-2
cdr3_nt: TGTGCCAGCAGTCTAGACAGGGGTACCGGGGAGCTGTTTTTT
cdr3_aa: CASSLDRGTGELFF

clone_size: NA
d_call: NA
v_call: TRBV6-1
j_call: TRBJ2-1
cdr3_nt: TGTGCCAGCAGTGGAAATTTAGCGAGTCGACGGAACTACAATGAGCAGTTCTTC
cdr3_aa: CASSGNLASRRNYNEQFF

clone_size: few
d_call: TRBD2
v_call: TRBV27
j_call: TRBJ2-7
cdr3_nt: TGTGCCAGCAGTTTGAAAAATCCCTCATCTAGCGGAGCCTACGAGCAGTACTTC
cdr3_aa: CASSLKNPSSSGAYEQYF

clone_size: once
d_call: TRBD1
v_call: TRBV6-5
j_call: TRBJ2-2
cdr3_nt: TGTGCCAGCAGTCTCGGACAGGGGGCCGGCGGGGAGCTGTTTTTT
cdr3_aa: CASSLGQGAGGELFF

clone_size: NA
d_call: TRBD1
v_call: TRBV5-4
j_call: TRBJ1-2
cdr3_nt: TGTGCCAGCAGCCTACTGACAGGGGTTAACTATGGCTACACCTTC
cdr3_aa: CASSLLTGVNYGYTF

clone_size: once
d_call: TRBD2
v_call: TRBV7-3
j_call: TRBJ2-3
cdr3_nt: TGTGCCAGCAGCCGTCCCGGGACTAGCGGGAGGGTCGGATACGCGTATTTT
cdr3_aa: CASSRPGTSGRVGYAYF